The entry that follows covers one T cell receptor (beta chain) sequence. This sample is part of a study of blood T cell repertoires in COVID-19. Study-level background: The United States, Italy and Spain supplied acute and convalescent COVID-19 samples. The analysed material was cDNA or gDNA that came from T cells, B-cell-depleted T cells, or PBMCs.

Sequenced by immunoSEQ multiplex PCR; TCRdb stores in-frame clones only, minus some. Here the sample spans 100,000 or so clones, approximately 80% being singletons. The specimen sequenced was peripheral blood. This receptor was taken from a woman in her sixties or seventies with acute or convalescent COVID-19.

CDR3 sequence (DNA): TGTGCCAGCAGCAGCCGACAGGGGGCGAGGGAAGAGACCCAGTACTTC. Amino acids: CASSSRQGAREETQYF. The J gene is TRBJ2-5, the V gene TRBV7-6; 10 bases align to TRBD1. There are 16 residues in the CDR3. Germline trimming cut 5 bases from V and 3 bases from J; bases unmatched to any gene: 9. The germline V gene has CDR1 SGHVS and CDR2 FNYEAQ.